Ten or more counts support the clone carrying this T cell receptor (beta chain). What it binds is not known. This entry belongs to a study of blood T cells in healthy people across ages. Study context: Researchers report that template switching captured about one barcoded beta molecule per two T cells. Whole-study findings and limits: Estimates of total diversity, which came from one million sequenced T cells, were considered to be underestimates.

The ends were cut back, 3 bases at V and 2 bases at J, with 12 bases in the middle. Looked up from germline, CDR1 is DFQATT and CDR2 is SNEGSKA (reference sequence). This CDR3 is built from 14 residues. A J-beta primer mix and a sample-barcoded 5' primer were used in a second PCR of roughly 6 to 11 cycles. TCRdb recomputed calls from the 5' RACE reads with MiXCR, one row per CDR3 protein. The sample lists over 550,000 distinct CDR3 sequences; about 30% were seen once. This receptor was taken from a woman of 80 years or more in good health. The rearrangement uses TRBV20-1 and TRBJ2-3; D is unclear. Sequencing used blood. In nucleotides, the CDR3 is TGCAGTGCTAGTTCGGGCGGTGTCACAGATACGCAGTATTTT. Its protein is CSASSGGVTDTQYF.